Each of the 18 T cell receptor beta chains below was sequenced from the same sample in a study of human T cells and chemical hapten exposure. Documented time point: patch test 1, 2 weeks after DPC sensitization. Stated treatment: therapeutic diphenylcyclopropenone sensitization with weekly scalp DPC. TCRdb fed the RACE reads into MiXCR, producing one record per CDR3 protein. The sample lists 150,000 to 200,000 distinct CDR3 sequences; about a fifth were seen once. The sample here was whole blood, taken in connection with sensitization to the hapten diphenylcyclopropenone (DPC). Receptors were obtained from a woman aged 45-59 years with alopecia areata. Some clones in this sample may be carry-over from other donors' samples.

The sample holds a few counts of this clonotype. This chain links TRBV10-3 with TRBJ2-3; D possibly corresponds to TRBD1 (5 bases). The length of the CDR3 is 17 residues. Per the germline V gene, CDR1 is ENHRY and CDR2 is SYGVKD. The V and J ends lost 8 bases and 4 bases respectively, with 25 bases between them. CDR3 bases: TGTGCCATCGGCGGACATGGGGTTCTCCGGAACGCAGATACGCAGTATTTT. Residues: CAIGGHGVLRNADTQYF.

At least ten counts were recorded for this clonotype. The rearrangement uses TRBV20-1 and TRBJ2-4; D gene ambiguous. CDR3 length equals 15 residues. Per the germline V gene, CDR1 is DFQATT and CDR2 is SNEGSKA (reference sequence). V lost 6 bases and J 4 bases, leaving 19 bases between the germline ends. CDR3 DNA: TGCAGTGCCAGGCCCCCACTGGGCAATAAAAACATTCAGTACTTC. Translated: CSARPPLGNKNIQYF.

The CDR3 sequence: CASRRTADNTGELFF. The CDR3 DNA follows: TGCGCCAGCAGGCGGACGGCCGACAACACCGGGGAGCTGTTTTTT. V and J are TRBV5-1 and TRBJ2-2; no clear D gene. The germline gives CDR1 SGHRS, CDR2 YFSETQ. This CDR3 comprises 15 residues. Trimming took off 5 bases at V and 2 bases at J, with 13 bases between the two ends.

This clonotype was seen repeatedly, ten times or more. The chain joins TRBV20-1 to TRBJ2-2; D is unresolved. Trimming shortened V by 5 bases and J by 5 bases, and 9 bases separated the two germline ends. This CDR3 spans 12 amino acids. Germline-derived CDR1 and CDR2 are DFQATT and SNEGSKA (reference sequence). CDR3 protein: CSAAFMTGELFF. The CDR3 region has the DNA TGCAGTGCTGCCTTTATGACCGGGGAGCTGTTTTTT.

This clonotype was seen only a few times. The chain joins TRBV10-3 to TRBJ1-2; D is perhaps TRBD1 (5 bases). Germline V gene sequence: CDR1 ENHRY, CDR2 SYGVKD. This CDR3 has 13 residues. Trimming left V 7 bases short and J 7 bases short, with 16 bases between. CDR3 sequence: CAINREGASGYTF. CDR3 DNA: TGTGCCATCAACCGCGAAGGGGCGAGTGGCTACACCTTC.

With respect to this clonotype: Relative to the germline gene, one junction end is altered; a read error may explain this. The chain employs TRBV7-9 and TRBJ2-3; D not certain. Germline loops: CDR1 SEHNR, CDR2 FQNEAQ (reference sequence). The CDR3 is 12 residues long. The chain's CDR3 is CVSTLSTDTQYF. CDR3 coding DNA: TGTGTCAGCACACTCAGCACAGATACGCAGTATTTT.

As DNA, the CDR3 is TGCGCCAGCAGAGAGACTAGAAACTCCTACAATGAGCAGTTCTTC. This sequence encodes CASRETRNSYNEQFF. The chain joins TRBV10-1 to TRBJ2-1; maybe TRBD2 (6 bases). In germline, CDR1 is WNHNN, CDR2 SYGVQD (reference sequence). CDR3 size: 15 residues. V lost 6 bases and J 0 bases, leaving 12 bases between the germline ends.

DNA of the CDR3: TGTGCCAGCAGCGATCAGGTACACCTTGAAGCTTTCTTT. This sequence encodes CASSDQVHLEAFF. The chain carries TRBV6-1 and TRBJ1-1; D is undetermined. The V and J ends lost 6 bases and 7 bases respectively, with 15 bases between them. The germline V gene encodes CDR1 MNHNS and CDR2 SASEGT. There are 13 residues in the CDR3.

This clonotype was counted between two and nine times. The chain combines TRBV2 with TRBJ1-2; D is possibly TRBD1 (5 bases). This CDR3 spans 14 amino acids. V was clipped by 6 bases and J by 2 bases, with 13 bases between them. The V gene's germline CDR1 is SNHLY and CDR2 FYNNEI. The CDR3 DNA is TGTGCCAGCAGCTGGGACGCTCTAAACTATGGCTACACCTTC. It specifies CASSWDALNYGYTF. The full variable domain, in which reference TRBV2 and TRBJ1-2 provide the parts outside the CDR3, is EPEVTQTPSHQVTQMGQEVILRCVPISNHLYFYWYRQILGQKVEFLVSFYNNEISEKSEIFDDQFSVERPDGSNFTLKIRSTKLEDSAMYFCASSWDALNYGYTFGSGTRLTVV.

The V and J genes are TRBV18 and TRBJ1-2, with 11 bases fitting TRBD1. CDR1 is KGHSH and CDR2 is LQKENI in the germline V gene. The V segment lost 4 bases and the J segment 5 bases; nucleotides outside the gene matches: 9. This CDR3 has 16 amino acids. The CDR3 loop is CASSLDRGRESYGYTF. For the CDR3, the DNA is TGTGCCAGCTCACTGGACAGGGGGCGAGAAAGTTATGGCTACACCTTC. The full variable domain, its missing parts supplied by reference TRBV18 and TRBJ1-2, is NAGVMQNPRHLVRRRGQEARLRCSPMKGHSHVYWYRQLPEEGLKFMVYLQKENIIDESGMPKERFSAEFPKEGPSILRIQQVVRGDSAAYFCASSLDRGRESYGYTFGSGTRLTVV.

CDR3 region: CSAREQSSGSGEQYF. The CDR3 DNA is TGCAGTGCTAGAGAACAGTCTAGCGGCTCGGGCGAGCAGTACTTC. V usage is TRBV20-1 and J usage is TRBJ2-7; 7 nucleotides agree with TRBD2. CDR1 DFQATT and CDR2 SNEGSKA come from the germline V gene (reference sequence). J lost 6 bases, V lost 0 bases, and 11 bases had no gene match. The CDR3 totals 15 residues.

DNA for the CDR3: TGCGCCAGCAGCTTGTGGACTAGCGGGAGTTCAGCCAATGAGCAGTTCTTC. This encodes CASSLWTSGSSANEQFF. The V call is TRBV5-1, the J call TRBJ2-1, with TRBD2 matching 13 bases. The V gene's germline CDR1 is SGHRS and CDR2 YFSETQ. Trimming removed 1 base from V and 6 bases from J; junction bases left unmatched: 7. This CDR3 contains 17 residues.

J is TRBJ1-4 and V is TRBV7-8; D uncertain. V was shortened by 1 base and J by 2 bases, with 2 bases between the two germline ends. The germline gives CDR1 SGHVS, CDR2 FQNEAQ. The CDR3 sequence is 13 residues long. CDR3 loop: CASSLVTNEKLFF. The CDR3 DNA sequence: TGTGCCAGCAGCTTAGTTACTAATGAAAAACTGTTTTTT.

A few counts support this clonotype. The chain employs TRBV12-3 or TRBV12-4 and TRBJ1-5; D uncertain. V was shortened by 0 bases and J by 2 bases, with 8 bases between the two germline ends. The CDR3 length is 15 residues. CDR3 protein: CASSLALGGNQPQHF. The CDR3, as DNA: TGTGCCAGCAGTTTAGCGCTAGGAGGCAATCAGCCCCAGCATTTT.

This sequence joins TRBV11-3 and TRBJ2-1; TRBD1 matches 7 bases. The germline V gene encodes CDR1 SGHNT and CDR2 YENEEA. V lost 2 bases to trimming and J lost 6 bases; unmatched junction nucleotides: 4. This CDR3 region has 14 residues. CDR3 coding DNA: TGTGCCAGCAGCTTATCGACAGGGATCAATGAGCAGTTCTTC. Translated, it gives CASSLSTGINEQFF.

This sequence joins TRBV7-9 and TRBJ2-6; 13 positions match TRBD2. V lost 8 bases and J lost 2; bases outside the gene matches: 12. The CDR3 has 19 residues. Germline values: CDR1 SEHNR, CDR2 FQNEAQ (reference sequence). The CDR3 nucleotides read TGTGCCAGCGGAGGGACTAGCGGGGACCCTAGGGCTGGGGCCAACGTCCTGACTTTC. It encodes CASGGTSGDPRAGANVLTF.

This clonotype was detected only a few times. This chain joins TRBV6-5 and TRBJ2-2; D is unclear. The CDR3 is made up of 14 amino acids. Trimming stripped 7 bases from V and 11 bases from J, with 20 bases between. Looked up from germline, CDR1 is MNHEY and CDR2 is SVGAGI. The CDR3 sequence: CASTPSSIVLELFF. The CDR3 nucleotides read TGTGCCAGCACCCCCTCTAGTATCGTGCTAGAGCTGTTTTTT.

The chain couples TRBV10-3 to TRBJ1-5; TRBD1 agrees at 8 bases. The V and J ends lost 0 bases and 1 base, in that order; junction bases with no gene match: 5. This CDR3 comprises 17 residues. Germline V lookup: CDR1 ENHRY, CDR2 SYGVKD. CDR3 amino acids: CAISESDRVGSNQPQHF. Written as DNA, the CDR3 is TGTGCCATCAGTGAGTCGGACAGGGTTGGAAGCAATCAGCCCCAGCATTTT.